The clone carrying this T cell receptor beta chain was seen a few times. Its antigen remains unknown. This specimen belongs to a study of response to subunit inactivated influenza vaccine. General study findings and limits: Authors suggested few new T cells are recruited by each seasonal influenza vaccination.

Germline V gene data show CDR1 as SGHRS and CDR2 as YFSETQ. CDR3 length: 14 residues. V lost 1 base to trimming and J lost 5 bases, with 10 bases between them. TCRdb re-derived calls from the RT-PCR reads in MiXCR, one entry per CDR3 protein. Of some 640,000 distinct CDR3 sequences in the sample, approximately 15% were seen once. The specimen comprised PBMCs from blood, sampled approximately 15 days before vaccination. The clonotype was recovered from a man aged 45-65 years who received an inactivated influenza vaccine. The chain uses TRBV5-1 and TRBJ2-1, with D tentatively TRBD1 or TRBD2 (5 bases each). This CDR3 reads CASSLSGLNNEQFF. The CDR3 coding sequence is TGCGCCAGCAGCTTGTCGGGGCTTAACAATGAGCAGTTCTTC.